This T cell receptor beta chain was profiled in a study of blood T cell repertoires in COVID-19. Data came from immunoSEQ multiplex PCR; TCRdb stores just in-frame clones and leaves some out. Among about 68,000 clones, just over 90% were seen once, and the ten largest hold just over 2.5%. The CDR3 sequence is 14 residues long. The germline gives CDR1 WSHSY, CDR2 SAAADI. V lost 5 bases and J lost 1; bases outside the gene matches: 3. The chain carries TRBV10-2 and TRBJ2-3; 7 nucleotides match TRBD1. The receptor comes from a man aged 50-60 years with COVID-19, enrolled during active disease. Sequenced input: peripheral blood. CDR3 nucleotides: TGCGCCAGCAGTCGGGACAGACGCACAGATACGCAGTATTTT. Residues: CASSRDRRTDTQYF.